The sequence of this TCR beta chain was determined in a study of somatic mutations in cytotoxic T cells in rheumatoid arthritis. Original handling: When patient CD8+ clones larger than 1% were compared with published virus-specific TCRB sequences, few matched. The table came from immunoSEQ multiplex PCR; TCRdb's copy has only in-frame clones and leaves some out. That table gives V, J and clone size, and the DNA gave D and trimming. There are around 16,000 clones in the sample; 60% to 85% occur only once, and about 10% lies in the top ten. Study conclusions and caveats: Among rheumatoid arthritis patients and age-matched healthy controls, CD8+ T-cell clonality was not significantly different. More than 20% of CD8+ cells belonged to the largest clone in about an eighth of the roughly 60 patients.

This CDR3 is built from 16 residues. Per the germline V gene, CDR1 is MNHEY and CDR2 is SMNVEV (reference sequence). Germline trimming cut 2 bases from V and 7 bases from J; bases unmatched to any gene: 7. A remark on this clone: The antigen remains undetermined.

After CD4+ and CD8+ cells were isolated by positive magnetic bead selection, their purity was checked by flow cytometry. The specimen sequenced was CD8+ T cells sorted from blood. This receptor was identified in an adult with rheumatoid arthritis. The chain recombines TRBV27 with TRBJ2-2, with TRBD1 identical over 10 bases. CDR3 bases: TGTGCCAGCAGTTTACCCTCGGGACAGGGGTACGGGGAGCTGTTTTTT. As protein: CASSLPSGQGYGELFF.